A single sample is the source of the 11 T cell receptor beta chains below, sequenced in a study of blood T cell repertoires in COVID-19. TCRdb keeps only in-frame clones here, not all; method: immunoSEQ multiplex PCR. Of about 97,000 clones detected, about 85% appear once; the ten largest clones hold around 2%. Sequencing used peripheral blood. The receptors shown here come from a man over 45 with active COVID-19.

The chain links TRBV5-8 to TRBJ1-2; D call uncertain. V lost 2 bases to trimming and J lost 4 bases, with 9 bases between them. This CDR3 comprises 13 residues. Germline V CDR1 and CDR2: SGHTS, YDEGEE. CDR3 loop: CASSFRSSYGYTF. The CDR3 coding sequence is TGTGCCAGCAGCTTTCGGTCCTCCTATGGCTACACCTTC.

The genes are TRBV6-5 and TRBJ2-2, with D perhaps matching TRBD1 (6 bases). Germline assignment: CDR1 MNHEY and CDR2 SVGAGI. Trimming took 6 bases from V and 8 from J, leaving 19 bases between them. The CDR3 runs 15 residues. This CDR3 is CASRGGQTPWGELFF. In DNA, the CDR3 is TGTGCCAGCAGAGGTGGACAGACCCCTTGGGGGGAGCTGTTTTTT.

This CDR3 is CASSLTGTAQTGELFF. As DNA, the CDR3 is TGTGCCAGTAGTCTAACCGGGACAGCACAAACCGGGGAGCTGTTTTTT. V is TRBV19 and J is TRBJ2-2; TRBD1 agrees at 7 bases. CDR1 is LNHDA and CDR2 is SQIVND in the germline V gene (reference sequence). This CDR3 is 16 amino acids long. V lost 5 bases, J lost 5 bases, and 11 bases stayed unmatched.

The chain joins TRBV19 to TRBJ2-1; 9 nucleotides align to TRBD1. CDR1 and CDR2 from the germline V gene are LNHDA and SQIVND (reference sequence). The CDR3 consists of 14 residues. V was clipped by 6 bases and J by 7 bases; unmatched bases: 7. The CDR3 region has the DNA TGTGCCAGTAGGGGGACAGGGATTCGTAATGAGCAGTTCTTC. Translated: CASRGTGIRNEQFF.

This clone was observed once. The chain recombines TRBV6-5 with TRBJ2-3; 10 positions match TRBD2. The CDR3 has 15 residues. Germline trimming cut 6 bases from V and 4 bases from J; bases unmatched to any gene: 7. The germline CDR1 and CDR2 sequences are MNHEY and SVGAGI. The CDR3 DNA reads as TGTGCCAGCAGGAGAAGCGGGGGGGCAGCAGATACGCAGTATTTT. Its translation is CASRRSGGAADTQYF.

This chain connects TRBV2 to TRBJ2-1; 13 bases match TRBD2. Germline-derived CDR1 and CDR2 are SNHLY and FYNNEI. The junction had 14 bases not matched to a gene; V was cut back by 8 bases and J by 10 bases. CDR3 length: 16 amino acids. The chain's CDR3 is CASQGLAGAAGREQFF. The CDR3 nucleotides are TGTGCCAGCCAAGGACTAGCGGGGGCCGCCGGTCGCGAGCAGTTCTTC.

CDR3 amino acids: CASSEASQGGYGYTF. The CDR3 nucleotides are TGTGCCAGCAGTGAAGCTTCGCAGGGGGGCTATGGCTACACCTTC. The chain links TRBV6-1 to TRBJ1-2; TRBD1 matches at 7 bases. CDR1 MNHNS and CDR2 SASEGT come from the germline V gene. Germline trimming cut 0 bases from V and 4 bases from J; bases unmatched to any gene: 5. The length of the CDR3 is 15 residues.

This clone was counted only a few times. The rearrangement links TRBV7-3 to TRBJ2-7; 8 bases are shared with TRBD1. V was pared by 5 bases and J by 3 bases, with 3 bases of the junction left unmatched. Germline loops: CDR1 SGHTA, CDR2 FQGTGA. The CDR3 sequence is 13 residues long. The CDR3 DNA sequence: TGTGCCAGCAGCAAGGACAGGGACTACGAGCAGTACTTC. Amino acids: CASSKDRDYEQYF. Filled out from reference TRBV7-3 and TRBJ2-7, the complete variable domain reads GAGVSQTPSNKVTEKGKYVELRCDPISGHTALYWYRQSLGQGPEFLIYFQGTGAADDSGLPNDRFFAVRPEGSVSTLKIQRTERGDSAVYLCASSKDRDYEQYFGPGTRLTVT.

The chain combines TRBV27 with TRBJ2-3, with D possibly being TRBD2 (6 bases). Germline loops: CDR1 MNHEY, CDR2 SMNVEV (reference sequence). V shed 4 bases and J shed 2 bases, with 13 bases lying between them. This CDR3 is built from 15 residues. The chain's CDR3 is CASSSIAEYTDTQYF. CDR3 DNA sequence: TGTGCCAGCAGTTCCATAGCGGAGTACACAGATACGCAGTATTTT.

The chain employs TRBV7-3 and TRBJ2-1; D call uncertain. CDR1 is SGHTA, CDR2 FQGTGA, per germline. V was shortened by 5 bases and J by 8 bases, with 13 bases between the two germline ends. CDR3 length equals 13 residues. CDR3 in amino acids: CASSLISPYEQFF. In nucleotides, the CDR3 is TGTGCCAGCAGCCTTATATCCCCCTATGAGCAGTTCTTC.

This chain connects TRBV30 to TRBJ1-5; 8 bases are a match to TRBD1. With 0 bases clipped from V and 7 bases from J, the junction kept 5 bases outside the gene matches. Germline V gives CDR1 GTSNPN, CDR2 SVGIG (reference sequence). This CDR3 is 14 amino acids long. The CDR3 sequence is CAWSVTGGGQPQHF. The DNA of the CDR3 is TGTGCCTGGAGTGTAACAGGGGGAGGACAGCCCCAGCATTTT.